This is a list of T cell receptor beta chains from one sample in a study of blood T cell repertoires in COVID-19. Only in-frame clones appear in the TCRdb table, and some are missing; sequencing was by immunoSEQ multiplex PCR. Seen here are about 15,000 clones, about 90% observed once, and the top ten hold about 3%. The source material was peripheral blood. All receptors derive from a human donor in a cohort sampled during active COVID-19. Both conserved end residues are part of each CDR3. The order of the fields is clone size, V gene, J gene, D gene, CDR3 protein, CDR3 DNA. The D gene is left open where the match is weak. A row's size may be missing; if present it is once, few, many or a size class.

NA	TRBV10-2	TRBJ2-1	TRBD2	CASSESSGGPGYNEQFF	TGCGCCAGCAGTGAGTCTAGCGGGGGGCCGGGGTACAATGAGCAGTTCTTC
NA	TRBV7-2	TRBJ2-1	TRBD2	CASSLSGGHDEQFF	TGTGCCAGCAGCCTTAGCGGGGGGCATGATGAGCAGTTCTTC
NA	TRBV5-1	TRBJ2-5	TRBD2	CASSGGASSGEQETQYF	TGCGCCAGCAGCGGCGGGGCGTCTAGCGGCGAGCAAGAGACCCAGTACTTC
NA	TRBV19	TRBJ2-7	NA	CASSISGINEQYF	TGTGCCAGTAGTATATCAGGGATCAACGAGCAGTACTTC
NA	TRBV5-4	TRBJ2-1	TRBD2	CASSGTPGLIFF	TGTGCCAGCAGCGGGACCCCGGGACTAATTTTCTTC
NA	TRBV23-1	TRBJ1-2	NA	CASSPRGRGAYGYTF	TGCGCCAGCAGTCCGAGGGGCAGGGGCGCCTATGGCTACACCTTC
NA	TRBV19	TRBJ1-5	TRBD1	CASRKGQINQPQHF	TGTGCCAGTAGGAAGGGACAGATCAATCAGCCCCAGCATTTT
NA	TRBV4-1	TRBJ1-1	NA	CASSQDFPGVTEAFF	TGCGCCAGCAGCCAAGATTTTCCAGGGGTCACTGAAGCTTTCTTT
few	TRBV7-9	TRBJ1-2	NA	CASSGRRISVGYTF	TGTGCCAGCAGCGGCCGGAGGATCTCGGTAGGCTACACCTTC
NA	TRBV5-4	TRBJ2-7	TRBD1	CAYERTGVYEQYF	TGTGCCTACGAGCGGACAGGGGTTTACGAGCAGTACTTC
few	TRBV6-5	TRBJ1-5	NA	CASSSSDQPQHF	TGTGCCAGCAGTTCCTCCGATCAGCCCCAGCATTTT
few	TRBV5-5	TRBJ1-6	TRBD1	CASNRIGTGDSPLHF	TGTGCCAGCAACCGAATCGGGACAGGGGATTCACCCCTCCACTTT
NA	TRBV30	TRBJ2-5	TRBD1	CAWGQGVETQYF	TGTGCCTGGGGACAGGGAGTTGAGACCCAGTACTTC
NA	TRBV30	TRBJ1-1	NA	CAWSPFGGNTEAFF	TGTGCCTGGAGTCCATTCGGGGGGAACACTGAAGCTTTCTTT
NA	TRBV11-2	TRBJ1-5	NA	CASSPHRVNQPQHF	TGTGCCAGCAGCCCTCACAGGGTTAATCAGCCCCAGCATTTT
NA	TRBV9	TRBJ2-1	NA	CASSAAGAGTYNEQFF	TGTGCCAGCAGCGCGGCAGGGGCAGGGACCTACAATGAGCAGTTCTTC
NA	TRBV10-3	TRBJ1-5	TRBD1	CASRTGEPNQPQHF	TGTGCCTCGCGGACAGGCGAACCTAATCAGCCCCAGCATTTT
NA	TRBV2	TRBJ1-5	NA	CASSVRVELAQHF	TGTGCCAGCAGTGTACGGGTCGAACTGGCCCAGCATTTT
NA	TRBV6-5	TRBJ1-4	NA	CASSPRGVFEKLFF	TGTGCCAGCAGCCCCCGGGGGGTCTTTGAAAAACTGTTTTTT
NA	TRBV2	TRBJ2-5	TRBD1	CASPRDRDQETQYF	TGTGCCAGCCCCAGGGACAGGGATCAAGAGACCCAGTACTTC
NA	TRBV11-2	TRBJ2-7	TRBD1	CASSLDRAYEQYF	TGTGCCAGCAGCTTGGACAGGGCTTACGAGCAGTACTTC
NA	TRBV3-1/TRBV3-2	TRBJ1-2	TRBD1	CASSQEQGAAGYTF	TGTGCCAGCAGCCAAGAGCAGGGGGCTGCGGGCTACACCTTC
NA	TRBV19	TRBJ1-1	TRBD1	CASRSTGVSLVFF	TGTGCCAGTAGGTCAACAGGGGTTAGTCTCGTTTTCTTT